Below, 31 T cell receptor beta chains from the same sample are listed, as sequenced in a study of beta chain features in type 1 diabetes. The sequenced template was cDNA made from the entire isolated RNA. The protocol was immunoSEQ multiplex PCR, while the TCRdb copy is restricted to in-frame clones and leaves out a portion. In the table there are over 150,000 clones, over 6% of which are singletons. Their antigens are not known. General study findings and limits: Shorter TCRB CDR3s, moderately but significantly so, were found in Type 1 diabetes patients in all four CD4+ subsets.

Sequences were obtained from central memory CD4+ T cells from blood. All receptors derive from a man aged 18 to 30 with type 1 diabetes.

V is TRBV28 and J is TRBJ2-1; 13 positions match TRBD2. V dropped 8 bases and J dropped 10; count of bases not matched to a gene: 8. Germline-derived CDR1 and CDR2 are MDHEN and SYDVKM. The CDR3 totals 14 residues. CDR3 DNA: TGTGCCAGCCGAACTAGCGGGGGGGTGGGCGAGCAGTTCTTC. It yields the protein CASRTSGGVGEQFF.

This chain links TRBV6-5 with TRBJ2-3; 11 nucleotides align to TRBD1. Germline CDR1 MNHEY, CDR2 SVGAGI. V was clipped by 10 bases and J by 6 bases; unmatched bases: 6. This CDR3 has 13 residues. DNA for the CDR3: TGTGCCATCAGGGGACAGGGGGAGGATACGCAGTATTTT. Its translation: CAIRGQGEDTQYF.

The rearrangement uses TRBV15 and TRBJ1-5, with a weak D call TRBD1 (6 bases). Germline V gene sequence: CDR1 LNHNV, CDR2 YYDKDF (reference sequence). The CDR3 has 15 residues. With 3 bases removed from V and 4 bases from J, the gap between germline ends came to 13 bases. DNA of the CDR3: TGTGCCACCAGCAGCTGGGGGCAGGGAAATCAGCCCCAGCATTTT. It codes for CATSSWGQGNQPQHF.

This clone was observed a handful of times. V usage is TRBV10-1 and J usage is TRBJ2-7; 9 bases match TRBD1. Germline CDR1 is WNHNN and CDR2 is SYGVQD (reference sequence). CDR3 length: 14 residues. The ends lost 8 bases at V and 5 bases at J; junction bases unmatched: 10. The CDR3: CASPKQGASNEQYF. CDR3 nucleotide sequence: TGCGCCAGCCCTAAACAGGGGGCTTCCAACGAGCAGTACTTC.

This clone was counted between two and nine times. The CDR3 DNA follows: TGTGCCAGCAGTGAAAGCGGGGGAGGGGCCGGGGAGCTGTTTTTT. Amino acids: CASSESGGGAGELFF. The chain joins TRBV2 to TRBJ2-2, with TRBD2 matching 8 bases. J was trimmed by 6 bases and V by 2 bases; bases with no gene match: 5. The CDR3 sequence is 15 residues long. The germline V gene encodes CDR1 SNHLY and CDR2 FYNNEI. Combining the CDR3 with reference TRBV2 and TRBJ2-2 gives the whole variable domain EPEVTQTPSHQVTQMGQEVILRCVPISNHLYFYWYRQILGQKVEFLVSFYNNEISEKSEIFDDQFSVERPDGSNFTLKIRSTKLEDSAMYFCASSESGGGAGELFFGEGSRLTVL.

The V call is TRBV28, the J call TRBJ2-3, with 9 positions matching TRBD1. V was pared by 5 bases and J by 2 bases, with 5 bases of the junction left unmatched. Germline CDR1 and CDR2: MDHEN and SYDVKM. There are 15 residues in the CDR3. CDR3 region: CASSTGTGSTDTQYF. The CDR3 coding sequence is TGTGCCAGCAGTACCGGGACAGGGTCCACAGATACGCAGTATTTT.

The chain links TRBV29-1 to TRBJ2-1, with 7 positions matching TRBD2. This CDR3 spans 20 amino acids. The V segment lost 6 bases and the J segment 0 bases; nucleotides outside the gene matches: 23. CDR1 and CDR2 (germline): SQVTM, ANQGSEA. The chain's CDR3 is CSVNGLSRASGDSSYNEQFF. CDR3 nucleotides: TGCAGCGTCAACGGACTCTCCCGGGCTAGCGGAGATAGCTCCTACAATGAGCAGTTCTTC.

V is TRBV2 and J is TRBJ2-5; TRBD1 matches 7 bases. CDR1 is SNHLY and CDR2 is FYNNEI in the germline V gene. The length of the CDR3 is 13 residues. Germline trimming cut 4 bases from V and 7 bases from J; bases unmatched to any gene: 6. This chain's CDR3 is CASSVTGAWTQYF. CDR3 DNA: TGTGCCAGCAGTGTAACAGGGGCATGGACCCAGTACTTC. The entire variable domain, with the rest obtained from reference TRBV2 and TRBJ2-5, is as follows: EPEVTQTPSHQVTQMGQEVILRCVPISNHLYFYWYRQILGQKVEFLVSFYNNEISEKSEIFDDQFSVERPDGSNFTLKIRSTKLEDSAMYFCASSVTGAWTQYFGPGTRLLVL.

This clone was seen repeatedly, ten times or more. V and J are TRBV11-2 and TRBJ2-7; D may be TRBD1 (6 bases). V dropped 5 bases and J dropped 4 bases, with 15 bases sitting between them. The V gene's germline CDR1 is SGHAT and CDR2 FQNNGV. This CDR3 comprises 14 residues. Here the CDR3 DNA reads TGTGCCAGCAGCCCCTTAGGGGGAGTGTACGAGCAGTACTTC. Translating it yields CASSPLGGVYEQYF.

The chain carries TRBV10-2 and TRBJ1-6; TRBD1 matches at 8 bases. CDR1 is WSHSY, CDR2 SAAADI, per germline. CDR3 length: 14 amino acids. The J segment lost 12 bases and the V segment lost 8 bases, leaving 12 bases of the junction unmatched. CDR3 in amino acids: CASSADRVGEPLHF. CDR3 DNA sequence: TGCGCCAGCTCCGCGGACAGGGTAGGGGAACCCCTCCACTTT.

In this sample, this clone turned up a few times. This chain connects TRBV5-1 to TRBJ2-1; no definite D call. This CDR3 contains 13 residues. V was cut by 0 bases and J by 3 bases, with 4 bases left in between. The germline V gene has CDR1 SGHRS and CDR2 YFSETQ. CDR3 loop: CASSLERYNEQFF. The CDR3 DNA follows: TGCGCCAGCAGCTTGGAGCGCTACAATGAGCAGTTCTTC.

The chain is built from TRBV2 and TRBJ2-2; the D gene is possibly TRBD1 (6 bases). The germline V and J ends were trimmed by 6 bases and 0 bases, with 8 bases remaining between them. The CDR3 length is 14 residues. Germline V CDR1 and CDR2: SNHLY, FYNNEI. Here the CDR3 reads CASRGTTNTGELFF. The DNA for the CDR3 is TGTGCCAGCAGGGGGACAACGAACACCGGGGAGCTGTTTTTT.

This chain connects TRBV29-1 to TRBJ1-2, with a tentative D call TRBD1 (6 bases). The length of the CDR3 is 12 residues. Germline V gene data show CDR1 as SQVTM and CDR2 as ANQGSEA. V shed 7 bases and J shed 5 bases, with 14 bases lying between them. The CDR3 sequence is CSGGGHQYGYTF. The CDR3 nucleotides read TGCAGCGGGGGGGGACACCAATATGGCTACACCTTC. Supplemented by reference TRBV29-1 and TRBJ1-2, the full variable domain reads SAVISQKPSRDICQRGTSLTIQCQVDSQVTMMFWYRQQPGQSLTLIATANQGSEATYESGFVIDKFPISRPNLTFSTLTVSNMSPEDSSIYLCSGGGHQYGYTFGSGTRLTVV.

This clone was counted many times. The chain has TRBV29-1 and TRBJ2-7; TRBD1 matches at 8 bases. CDR1 and CDR2 from the germline V gene are SQVTM and ANQGSEA. This CDR3 spans 13 amino acids. With V trimmed by 7 bases and J by 3 bases, 8 bases remained unmatched. The chain's CDR3 is CSASWTGNYEQYF. DNA of the CDR3: TGCAGCGCCTCCTGGACAGGGAACTACGAGCAGTACTTC.

This chain's CDR3 is CASSTRTGQYGYTF. The CDR3 nucleotides read TGTGCCAGCAGCACCCGGACAGGGCAGTATGGCTACACCTTC. The V call is TRBV4-2, the J call TRBJ1-2; 8 bases are a match to TRBD1. The germline V gene encodes CDR1 LGHNA and CDR2 YNFKEQ. J was trimmed by 5 bases and V by 5 bases; bases with no gene match: 7. The CDR3 covers 14 residues.

This clone has only a few counts. This chain uses TRBV28 with TRBJ1-1, with a weak D call TRBD1 (5 bases). The germline V gene encodes CDR1 MDHEN and CDR2 SYDVKM. The V end was cut by 8 bases, the J end by 5 bases, with 18 bases between. CDR3 length equals 14 residues. This CDR3 is CASQYPHRGTEAFF. CDR3 coding DNA: TGTGCCAGCCAGTATCCCCACCGGGGGACTGAAGCTTTCTTT. The full variable domain, in which reference TRBV28 and TRBJ1-1 provide the parts outside the CDR3, is DVKVTQSSRYLVKRTGEKVFLECVQDMDHENMFWYRQDPGLGLRLIYFSYDVKMKEKGDIPEGYSVSREKKERFSLILESASTNQTSMYLCASQYPHRGTEAFFGQGTRLTVV.

The chain employs TRBV5-1 and TRBJ2-1; 12 bases are shared with TRBD1. Germline V CDR1 and CDR2: SGHRS, YFSETQ. The CDR3 has 15 amino acids. V trimming: 1 base; J trimming: 6 bases; junction bases outside the gene matches: 2. The CDR3 bases are TGCGCCAGCAGCTTGAGGGACAGGGGGCTCAATGAGCAGTTCTTC. It encodes CASSLRDRGLNEQFF.

The chain uses TRBV27 and TRBJ2-3, with D maybe TRBD2 (5 bases). V gave up 2 bases and J gave up 4 bases, with 10 bases separating them. This CDR3 region has 14 residues. Germline V gene sequence: CDR1 MNHEY, CDR2 SMNVEV (reference sequence). The CDR3 spells CASSLTGIADTQYF. The CDR3 bases are TGTGCCAGCAGTTTAACCGGGATCGCAGATACGCAGTATTTT.

Here the CDR3 DNA reads TGTGCCAGCTCACTCGCGACCGGGGACGAGCAGTACTTC. This codes for CASSLATGDEQYF. V gene TRBV18 combines with J gene TRBJ2-7; D possibly corresponds to TRBD2 (5 bases). Looked up from germline, CDR1 is KGHSH and CDR2 is LQKENI. V was trimmed by 4 bases and J by 5 bases, leaving 12 bases between them. This CDR3 spans 13 amino acids.

The chain carries TRBV5-6 and TRBJ2-5, with 9 bases matching TRBD1. This CDR3 has 14 amino acids. V lost 5 bases, J lost 5 bases, and 7 bases stayed unmatched. CDR1 and CDR2 from the germline V gene are SGHDT and YYEEEE. CDR3 coding DNA: TGTGCCAGCAGGGACAGGGGAGCCTACGAGACCCAGTACTTC. Its protein is CASRDRGAYETQYF.

This clone was seen a handful of times. The gene calls are TRBV30 and TRBJ2-1, with D possibly TRBD1 on 6 matching bases. This CDR3 is 15 amino acids long. The germline V gene encodes CDR1 GTSNPN and CDR2 SVGIG (reference sequence). V shed 1 base and J shed 10 bases, with 20 bases lying between them. CDR3 sequence (DNA): TGTGCCTGGAGTGCTTCCACGGGACCTGGGGGCGAGCAGTTCTTC. This sequence encodes CAWSASTGPGGEQFF.

The chain links TRBV15 to TRBJ2-7; 8 bases align to TRBD2. The germline V gene encodes CDR1 LNHNV and CDR2 YYDKDF (reference sequence). V gave up 1 base and J gave up 5 bases; unmatched junction bases: 7. The CDR3 loop spans 15 amino acids. The CDR3 nucleotides are TGTGCCACCAGCAGAGTAGGCGGGACTAGTGACGAGCAGTACTTC. Its translation is CATSRVGGTSDEQYF.

The J gene is TRBJ2-1, the V gene TRBV4-3; D is ambiguous. The CDR3 is made up of 17 amino acids. The V gene lost 1 base and the J gene lost 0 bases, with 13 bases spanning the gap. Germline V CDR1 and CDR2: LGHNA, YSLEER. DNA for the CDR3: TGCGCCAGCAGCCAAGGTACCCAACGGAGCTCCTACAATGAGCAGTTCTTC. Translated, it gives CASSQGTQRSSYNEQFF.

This chain uses TRBV5-4 with TRBJ2-3; tentative D call: TRBD1 (6 bases). The germline V gene encodes CDR1 SGHNT and CDR2 YYREEE (reference sequence). V was cut by 1 base and J by 2 bases, with 11 bases left in between. This CDR3 comprises 15 residues. The CDR3 protein is CASSLFQGTTDTQYF. The CDR3 DNA follows: TGTGCCAGCAGCTTGTTTCAGGGGACCACAGATACGCAGTATTTT. Filled out from reference TRBV5-4 and TRBJ2-3, the complete variable domain reads ETGVTQSPTHLIKTRGQQVTLRCSSQSGHNTVSWYQQALGQGPQFIFQYYREEENGRGNFPPRFSGLQFPNYSSELNVNALELDDSALYLCASSLFQGTTDTQYFGPGTRLTVL.

V gene TRBV2 combines with J gene TRBJ2-7; 15 positions agree with TRBD2. This CDR3 contains 16 residues. Germline V gives CDR1 SNHLY, CDR2 FYNNEI. J lost 3 bases, V lost 6 bases, and 6 bases had no gene match. CDR3 sequence reads: CASRGLAGGNFYEQYF. The CDR3 nucleotides read TGTGCCAGCAGGGGACTAGCGGGGGGCAATTTCTACGAGCAGTACTTC.

This clone was found a few times. The chain uses TRBV15 and TRBJ1-4; TRBD1 matches at 8 bases. The CDR3 is 15 residues long. The V segment lost 2 bases and the J segment 2 bases; nucleotides outside the gene matches: 1. CDR1 is LNHNV and CDR2 is YYDKDF in the germline V gene (reference sequence). This chain's CDR3 is CATSRTGGTNEKLFF. CDR3 nucleotide sequence: TGTGCCACCAGCAGAACAGGGGGTACTAATGAAAAACTGTTTTTT.

This clone was seen a few times. The V and J genes are TRBV6-6 and TRBJ2-3, with 9 bases identical to TRBD2. The CDR3 is made up of 15 amino acids. The V segment lost 2 bases and the J segment 5 bases; nucleotides outside the gene matches: 5. Germline V gives CDR1 MNHNY, CDR2 SVGAGI (reference sequence). CDR3 sequence reads: CASSYSGRTGDTQYF. The DNA of the CDR3 is TGTGCCAGCAGTTACAGCGGGAGGACAGGAGATACGCAGTATTTT.

V gene TRBV5-1 combines with J gene TRBJ2-3, with D possibly being TRBD2 (6 bases). V lost 7 bases, J lost 4 bases, and 19 bases lay in between. Germline lookup yields CDR1 SGHRS and CDR2 YFSETQ. The CDR3 loop spans 15 amino acids. The CDR3 nucleotides read TGCGCCAGCGGACCGGGACTCGCAGCGGCAGATACGCAGTATTTT. The encoded protein is CASGPGLAAADTQYF.

This clone has just a few counts. The rearrangement links TRBV7-9 to TRBJ1-1; 9 bases map to TRBD1. The CDR3 is 12 residues long. V was pared by 6 bases and J by 6 bases, with 2 bases of the junction left unmatched. In germline, CDR1 is SEHNR, CDR2 FQNEAQ (reference sequence). CDR3 loop: CASRQGAAEAFF. In DNA, the CDR3 is TGTGCCAGCAGACAGGGGGCCGCTGAAGCTTTCTTT.

This sequence joins TRBV18 and TRBJ2-5; D is unclear. CDR1 is KGHSH, CDR2 LQKENI, per germline. V was cut by 8 bases and J by 1 base, with 11 bases left in between. This CDR3 region has 13 residues. The CDR3 sequence: CASRRVPQETQYF. The DNA for the CDR3 is TGTGCCAGCCGACGGGTCCCCCAAGAGACCCAGTACTTC.

This sequence joins TRBV6-5 and TRBJ2-3; D is possibly TRBD1 (5 bases). This CDR3 spans 14 amino acids. Per germline, CDR1 MNHEY and CDR2 SVGAGI. Between the trimmed V and J ends, which lost 6 bases and 2 bases, there was a span of 12 bases. In DNA, the CDR3 is TGTGCCAGCAGCTACGGACACCCCACAGATACGCAGTATTTT. Residues: CASSYGHPTDTQYF.